Sequencing of this T cell receptor beta chain was carried out in a study of response to subunit inactivated influenza vaccine. Study-wide points: Only a handful of new T cells, the authors suggested, are recruited with each seasonal influenza vaccination.

TCRdb re-called the RT-PCR reads through MiXCR, storing one row per CDR3 protein. The sample yields approximately 490,000 distinct CDR3 sequences, under 8.5% seen once. This clonotype occurred a few times. Its antigen is currently unknown. The source material was PBMCs from blood, sampled 23 to 25 months after vaccination. This receptor was identified in a man aged 50 to 69 who received an inactivated influenza vaccine.

CDR3 protein: CASSLDGPIYNEQFF. In nucleotides, the CDR3 is TGTGCCAGCAGCTTGGATGGACCGATCTACAATGAGCAGTTCTTC. V usage is TRBV5-4 and J usage is TRBJ2-1; D is uncertain. Trimming removed 0 bases at V and 3 bases at J, with 10 bases between. The CDR3 runs 15 residues. CDR1 SGHNT and CDR2 YYREEE come from the germline V gene (reference sequence).